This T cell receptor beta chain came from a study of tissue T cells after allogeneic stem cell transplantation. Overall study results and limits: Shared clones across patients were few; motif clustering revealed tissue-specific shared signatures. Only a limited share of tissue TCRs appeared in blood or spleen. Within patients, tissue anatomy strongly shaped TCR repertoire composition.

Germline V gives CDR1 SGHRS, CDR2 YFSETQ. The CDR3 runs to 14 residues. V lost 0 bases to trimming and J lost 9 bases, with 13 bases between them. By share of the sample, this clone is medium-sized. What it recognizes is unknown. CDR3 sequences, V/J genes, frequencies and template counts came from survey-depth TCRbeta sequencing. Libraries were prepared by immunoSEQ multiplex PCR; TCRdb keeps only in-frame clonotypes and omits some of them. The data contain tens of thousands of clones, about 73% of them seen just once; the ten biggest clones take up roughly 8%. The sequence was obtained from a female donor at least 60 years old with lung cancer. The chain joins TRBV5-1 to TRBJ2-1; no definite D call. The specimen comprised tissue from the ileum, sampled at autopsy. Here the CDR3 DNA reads TGCGCCAGCAGCTTGGAGGGCAGAACGGGTGAGCAGTTCTTC. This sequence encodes CASSLEGRTGEQFF.